These 24 T cell receptor beta chains were sequenced from one sample in a study of T cell clonotyping in hematopoietic cell transplantation. The table came from immunoSEQ multiplex PCR; TCRdb's copy has only in-frame clones and leaves some out. The sample contains 20,000 or so clones, roughly 84% of which appear only once. The sample comprised peripheral blood mononuclear cells. The receptors here all came from a man aged 55 to 70 in good health. Some clones in this sample may be carry-over from other donors' samples.

This chain joins TRBV29-1 and TRBJ1-1; D uncertain. Trimming cost V 6 bases and J 8 bases, with 13 bases left between them. The V gene's germline CDR1 is SQVTM and CDR2 ANQGSEA. The CDR3 extends over 11 amino acids. This CDR3 is CSVVRTEEAFF. DNA of the CDR3: TGCAGCGTAGTGAGGACCGAAGAAGCTTTCTTT.

V is TRBV27 and J is TRBJ2-1; D not resolved. V lost 2 bases to trimming and J lost 4 bases, with 6 bases between them. In germline, CDR1 is MNHEY, CDR2 SMNVEV (reference sequence). This CDR3 is 13 amino acids long. CDR3 sequence reads: CASSLNQYNEQFF. In DNA form, the CDR3 reads TGTGCCAGCAGTTTAAACCAGTACAATGAGCAGTTCTTC.

The chain links TRBV13 to TRBJ2-7; 7 bases align to TRBD1. Germline V gene sequence: CDR1 PRHDT, CDR2 FYEKMQ (reference sequence). This CDR3 is built from 13 residues. V was clipped by 3 bases and J by 2 bases; unmatched bases: 1. The CDR3 loop is CASSLTGTYEQYF. In DNA form, the CDR3 reads TGTGCCAGCAGCTTGACAGGGACCTACGAGCAGTACTTC. Filled out from reference TRBV13 and TRBJ2-7, the complete variable domain reads AAGVIQSPRHLIKEKRETATLKCYPIPRHDTVYWYQQGPGQDPQFLISFYEKMQSDKGSIPDRFSAQQFSDYHSELNMSSLELGDSALYFCASSLTGTYEQYFGPGTRLTVT.

The rearrangement joins TRBV9 to TRBJ1-1, with D uncertain. The CDR3 runs to 14 residues. Germline V lookup: CDR1 SGDLS, CDR2 YYNGEE. The V end was cut by 2 bases, the J end by 5 bases, with 13 bases between. The CDR3 nucleotides read TGTGCCAGCAGCGTCGCGGGCTATTCGACTGAAGCTTTCTTT. Its protein product is CASSVAGYSTEAFF.

This clone ranks as medium-sized (0.01 to 0.1%). Distinct nucleotide sequences in the sample also encode this CDR3. The chain recombines TRBV6-5 with TRBJ1-1; D remains unclear. The germline CDR1 and CDR2 sequences are MNHEY and SVGAGI. The V and J ends lost 2 bases and 4 bases respectively, with 5 bases between them. The CDR3 has 12 residues. The CDR3 sequence is CASSYGGTEAFF. Here the CDR3 DNA reads TGTGCCAGCAGTTACGGCGGCACTGAAGCTTTCTTT.

The genes are TRBV25-1 and TRBJ2-7, with D unresolved. Germline CDR1 reads MGHDK; CDR2 reads SYGVNS. CDR3 size: 12 residues. V was cut by 6 bases and J by 3 bases, with 9 bases left in between. The CDR3 protein is CASRGLSYEQYF. The CDR3 DNA reads as TGTGCCAGCAGGGGATTAAGCTACGAGCAGTACTTC.

This clone appeared a single time. The chain links TRBV9 to TRBJ1-1, with no clear D. The CDR3 has 15 residues. Trimming removed 0 bases at V and 1 base at J, with 10 bases between. CDR1 SGDLS and CDR2 YYNGEE come from the germline V gene. CDR3 bases: TGTGCCAGCAGCGTAGCAGGAGGGAGGAACACTGAAGCTTTCTTT. Its translation is CASSVAGGRNTEAFF.

V is TRBV27 and J is TRBJ2-1, with D unresolved. This CDR3 has 12 residues. Deletions cut 5 bases from V and 7 bases from J, with 9 bases between. Germline loops: CDR1 MNHEY, CDR2 SMNVEV (reference sequence). The CDR3 DNA reads as TGTGCCAGCAGTATCATAGGGAATGAGCAGTTCTTC. This translates into CASSIIGNEQFF.

This clone was found a few times. CDR3 in amino acids: CSVELAGGRYNEQFF. In DNA, the CDR3 is TGCAGCGTTGAATTAGCGGGAGGGCGCTACAATGAGCAGTTCTTC. The gene calls are TRBV29-1 and TRBJ2-1, with 11 bases matching TRBD2. After removal of 2 bases from V and 3 bases from J, the junction contained 3 bases not matched to a gene. The length of the CDR3 is 15 residues. Germline-derived CDR1 and CDR2 are SQVTM and ANQGSEA.

This chain uses TRBV28 with TRBJ2-7; D gene uncertain. CDR3 length: 16 residues. In germline, CDR1 is MDHEN, CDR2 SYDVKM. The V gene lost 5 bases and the J gene lost 2 bases, with 19 bases spanning the gap. CDR3 DNA sequence: TGTGCCAGCAGTACCTCAGTGTTGAGTACCCCCTACGAGCAGTACTTC. It codes for CASSTSVLSTPYEQYF.

The gene calls are TRBV4-2 and TRBJ1-4; D is undetermined. Trimming removed 0 bases from V and 0 bases from J, with 8 bases in between. Germline V gene lookup returns CDR1 LGHNA and CDR2 YNFKEQ. The CDR3 has 16 amino acids. The CDR3 bases are TGTGCCAGCAGCCAAGAACCGAGTGCAACTAATGAAAAACTGTTTTTT. Protein product: CASSQEPSATNEKLFF.

The chain has TRBV5-8 and TRBJ2-1; 7 nucleotides agree with TRBD2. The germline V gene encodes CDR1 SGHTS and CDR2 YDEGEE. This CDR3 comprises 13 residues. Trimming at V came to 9 bases and at J to 7 bases, leaving 10 bases not matched to a gene. For the CDR3, the DNA is TGTGCCACCAAAAGGAGGGGAGGGAATGAGCAGTTCTTC. Amino acids: CATKRRGGNEQFF.

The chain combines TRBV11-2 with TRBJ1-4; the match to TRBD1 covers 9 bases. Trimming cost V 5 bases and J 8 bases; bases outside gene matches: 6. CDR1 and CDR2 (germline): SGHAT, FQNNGV. This CDR3 contains 14 residues. The CDR3 loop is CASSVDRGWEKLFF. The DNA of the CDR3 is TGTGCCAGCAGCGTTGACAGGGGGTGGGAAAAACTGTTTTTT.

The rearrangement uses TRBV19 and TRBJ2-7, with TRBD1 as a possible D gene (6 bases). CDR1 LNHDA and CDR2 SQIVND come from the germline V gene (reference sequence). Between the trimmed V and J ends, which lost 6 bases and 5 bases, there was a span of 14 bases. This CDR3 spans 13 amino acids. The CDR3 sequence is CASSIQGSHEQYF. The CDR3 DNA sequence: TGTGCCAGTAGCATACAGGGATCCCACGAGCAGTACTTC.

The chain employs TRBV4-1 and TRBJ2-7, with no clear D. There are 14 residues in the CDR3. The germline gives CDR1 MGHRA, CDR2 YSYEKL. Trimming removed 1 base from V and 0 bases from J, with 7 bases in between. For the CDR3, the DNA is TGCGCCAGCAGCCAAGGTGTCGGCTCCTACGAGCAGTACTTC. Encoded protein: CASSQGVGSYEQYF.

This chain joins TRBV28 and TRBJ1-2; no clear D. The CDR3 totals 14 residues. Trimming pared 7 bases from V and 4 bases from J, leaving 16 bases between. Germline V gives CDR1 MDHEN, CDR2 SYDVKM. CDR3: CASTLPRAGYGYTF. The CDR3 coding sequence is TGTGCCAGCACCCTCCCCCGGGCAGGCTATGGCTACACCTTC.

The chain uses TRBV28 and TRBJ1-4; a weak D match, TRBD1 (6 bases). CDR1 MDHEN and CDR2 SYDVKM come from the germline V gene. The CDR3 covers 14 residues. Trimming cost V 4 bases and J 3 bases, with 9 bases left between them. DNA for the CDR3: TGTGCCAGCAGTTGGGCAGGGGCTAATGAAAAACTGTTTTTT. This gives the protein CASSWAGANEKLFF.

This clone was counted between two and nine times. V gene TRBV6-1 combines with J gene TRBJ1-2; TRBD1 aligns across 9 bases. CDR3 length equals 14 residues. Germline trimming cut 3 bases from V and 7 bases from J; bases unmatched to any gene: 6. Germline CDR1 is MNHNS and CDR2 is SASEGT. The CDR3 region is CASSDGQGLGGYTF. The CDR3 DNA is TGTGCCAGCAGTGATGGACAGGGGCTAGGTGGCTACACCTTC.

This clone is classed as medium-sized. The V call is TRBV7-8, the J call TRBJ2-7, with TRBD2 as a possible D gene (5 bases). The CDR3 loop spans 15 amino acids. The V end lost 4 bases, the J end lost 2 bases, and 15 bases lay between the germline ends. Germline CDR1 and CDR2: SGHVS and FQNEAQ. The CDR3 loop reads CASSSRRLSAYEQYF. The CDR3 DNA reads TGTGCCAGCAGCTCCCGGAGGTTATCCGCCTACGAGCAGTACTTC.

V gene TRBV11-2 combines with J gene TRBJ2-5; D remains unclear. Germline CDR1 is SGHAT and CDR2 is FQNNGV. The V gene lost 5 bases and the J gene lost 3 bases, with 16 bases spanning the gap. CDR3 length equals 15 residues. In nucleotides, the CDR3 is TGTGCCAGCAGCCCGCACGTTACAGTTGAAGAGACCCAGTACTTC. As protein: CASSPHVTVEETQYF.

V usage is TRBV30 and J usage is TRBJ2-7; no firm D call. This CDR3 is 12 amino acids long. The V end was cut by 3 bases, the J end by 0 bases, with 6 bases between. Germline values: CDR1 GTSNPN, CDR2 SVGIG (reference sequence). As DNA, the CDR3 is TGTGCCTGGAGCCTCAGCTCCTACGAGCAGTACTTC. This codes for CAWSLSSYEQYF.

This clone was observed a single time. The chain couples TRBV7-8 to TRBJ1-5; TRBD1 might be the D (5 bases). This CDR3 region has 13 residues. The V end was cut by 3 bases, the J end by 6 bases, with 9 bases between. Per germline, CDR1 SGHVS and CDR2 FQNEAQ. DNA of the CDR3: TGTGCCAGCAGCTTCCAGGGTGCTCAGCCCCAGCATTTT. Translating it yields CASSFQGAQPQHF.

This chain uses TRBV28 with TRBJ1-6, with 8 nucleotides matching TRBD1. Trimming cost V 6 bases and J 4 bases; bases outside gene matches: 5. The CDR3 runs 15 residues. Germline V lookup: CDR1 MDHEN, CDR2 SYDVKM. CDR3 sequence: CASSTDRGYNSPLHF. The CDR3 DNA reads as TGTGCCAGCAGCACCGACAGGGGATATAATTCACCCCTCCACTTT.

This chain uses TRBV30 with TRBJ1-1; D possibly corresponds to TRBD1 (5 bases). The V gene lost 4 bases and the J gene lost 0 bases, with 12 bases spanning the gap. This CDR3 contains 14 residues. In germline, CDR1 is GTSNPN, CDR2 SVGIG (reference sequence). CDR3 bases: TGTGCCTGGACTGTCAGGGCCATGAACACTGAAGCTTTCTTT. This sequence encodes CAWTVRAMNTEAFF. Complete variable domain (other parts from reference TRBV30 and TRBJ1-1): SQTIHQWPATLVQPVGSPLSLECTVEGTSNPNLYWYRQAAGRGLQLLFYSVGIGQISSEVPQNLSASRPQDRQFILSSKKLLLSDSGFYLCAWTVRAMNTEAFFGQGTRLTVV.